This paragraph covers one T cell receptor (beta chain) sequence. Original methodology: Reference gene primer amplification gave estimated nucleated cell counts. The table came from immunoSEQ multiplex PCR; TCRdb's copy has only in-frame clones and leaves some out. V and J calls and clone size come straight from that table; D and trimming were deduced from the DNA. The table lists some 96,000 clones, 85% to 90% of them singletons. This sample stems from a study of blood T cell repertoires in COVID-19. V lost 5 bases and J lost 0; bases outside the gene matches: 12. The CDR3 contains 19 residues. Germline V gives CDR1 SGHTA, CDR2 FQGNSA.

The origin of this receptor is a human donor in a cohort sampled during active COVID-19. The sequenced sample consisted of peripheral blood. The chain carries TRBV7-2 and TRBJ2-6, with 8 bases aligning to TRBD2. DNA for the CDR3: TGTGCCAGCAGCCCAGGCCATGGAGCGGGAGACTCTGGGGCCAACGTCCTGACTTTC. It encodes CASSPGHGAGDSGANVLTF.